The 26 T cell receptor beta chains below were found in one sample sequenced in a study of T cells in Graves' hyperthyroidism and ophthalmopathy. Researchers amplified the TCR beta CDR3 regions from RNA transcripts. TCR CDR3 regions were first amplified by RT-PCR with HTBI primers. TCRdb redid the calling of the multiplex PCR reads with MiXCR, one entry per CDR3 protein. The sample comprises 270,000 or so distinct CDR3 sequences, about 15% of which are singletons, and 30% to 35% rests with the top ten. Input material: blood. These receptors came from a woman aged 50 to 60 with Graves' hyperthyroidism that later progressed to Graves' ophthalmopathy.

This clonotype has more than one count but fewer than ten. The rearrangement uses TRBV10-2 and TRBJ1-5; 7 bases are shared with TRBD1. CDR1 is WSHSY, CDR2 SAAADI, per germline. The CDR3 length is 16 residues. Trimming took 6 bases from V and 4 from J; bases not matched to a gene: 12. This CDR3 is CASRDRIGPLNQPQHF. The CDR3 nucleotides are TGCGCCAGCAGGGACAGGATCGGCCCCCTTAATCAGCCCCAGCATTTT.

This clonotype has a count of ten or more. The rearrangement uses TRBV7-8 and TRBJ1-2, with 9 bases matching TRBD1. From germline, CDR1 is SGHVS and CDR2 FQNEAQ. V shed 5 bases, J shed 5 bases, and the junction held 9 bases outside the gene matches. The CDR3 spans 15 residues. CDR3 region: CASSAGTGTRYGYTF. CDR3 nucleotides: TGTGCCAGCAGCGCCGGGACAGGGACTCGGTATGGCTACACCTTC.

This clonotype was seen many times. The rearrangement links TRBV20-1 to TRBJ2-7; 11 nucleotides line up with TRBD2. The CDR3 is 14 residues long. The J segment lost 5 bases and the V segment lost 0 bases, leaving 3 bases of the junction unmatched. CDR1 and CDR2 from the germline V gene are DFQATT and SNEGSKA (reference sequence). The CDR3: CSARELAGVNEQYF. CDR3 in DNA: TGCAGTGCTAGAGAACTAGCGGGAGTAAACGAGCAGTACTTC.

This clonotype was counted many times. The genes are TRBV11-2 and TRBJ2-7; D gene ambiguous. V lost 0 bases and J lost 2, with 5 bases in between. The germline V gene encodes CDR1 SGHAT and CDR2 FQNNGV. The CDR3 consists of 13 residues. CDR3 region: CASSLDGTYEQYF. In DNA form, the CDR3 reads TGTGCCAGCAGCTTAGACGGAACCTACGAGCAGTACTTC.

This clonotype has a handful of counts. The chain is built from TRBV14 and TRBJ1-2, with 8 nucleotides matching TRBD1. Trimming took 5 bases from V and 4 from J; bases not matched to a gene: 9. The germline V gene encodes CDR1 SGHDN and CDR2 FVKESK. CDR3 length equals 15 residues. The CDR3 spells CASSFQTGAGYGYTF. CDR3 sequence (DNA): TGTGCCAGCAGCTTCCAGACAGGGGCGGGCTATGGCTACACCTTC.

This clonotype was found many times. This chain joins TRBV28 and TRBJ1-2; no clear D. Germline values: CDR1 MDHEN, CDR2 SYDVKM. The CDR3 runs to 16 residues. Trimming left V 1 base short and J 0 bases short, with 12 bases between. The CDR3 DNA follows: TGTGCCAGCAGTTTATTCCGGGGAACCTCTAACTATGGCTACACCTTC. Amino acid sequence: CASSLFRGTSNYGYTF.

This clonotype was seen many times. This chain joins TRBV3-1 and TRBJ2-3, with D unresolved. This CDR3 has 13 amino acids. Germline lookup yields CDR1 LGHDT and CDR2 YNNKEL (reference sequence). V gave up 1 base and J gave up 9 bases, with 11 bases separating them. CDR3 loop: CASSQVERVTQYF. CDR3 bases: TGTGCCAGCAGCCAAGTAGAGAGAGTGACGCAGTATTTT.

This clonotype was counted many times. This chain uses TRBV3-1 with TRBJ2-3, with 9 bases fitting TRBD2. CDR3 length equals 15 residues. V trimming: 1 base; J trimming: 3 bases; junction bases outside the gene matches: 2. Germline CDR1 is LGHDT and CDR2 is YNNKEL (reference sequence). CDR3 sequence: CASSQVAGATDTQYF. The CDR3 region has the DNA TGTGCCAGCAGCCAAGTAGCGGGAGCAACAGATACGCAGTATTTT.

The table lists this clonotype with many counts. The rearrangement joins TRBV28 to TRBJ2-4; the match to TRBD2 covers 8 bases. This CDR3 is 17 amino acids long. The junction had 11 bases not matched to a gene; V was cut back by 6 bases and J by 1 base. CDR1 is MDHEN and CDR2 is SYDVKM in the germline V gene. CDR3 sequence: CASRPYASGSAKNIQYF. The CDR3 coding sequence is TGTGCCAGCAGACCTTATGCCAGCGGGAGTGCCAAAAACATTCAGTACTTC.

This clonotype was recorded many times. The genes are TRBV27 and TRBJ2-3; 8 bases are a match to TRBD2. The CDR3 loop spans 13 amino acids. Per germline, CDR1 MNHEY and CDR2 SMNVEV (reference sequence). As DNA, the CDR3 is TGTGCGGTCTCAGCGGGAGGCACAGATACGCAGTATTTT. Its translation: CAVSAGGTDTQYF.

This clonotype was found many times. One end of the junction fails to match germline, which may point to a read error. The V gene is TRBV4-1, the J gene TRBJ2-1; D is possibly TRBD1 (6 bases). Germline values: CDR1 MGHRA, CDR2 YSYEKL. The CDR3 consists of 12 residues. The DNA of the CDR3 is TGTGCCAGCAGCCCCAGGGGCGATGAGCAGTTCTTC. Amino acid sequence: CASSPRGDEQFF.

This clonotype occurred a few times. The rearrangement uses TRBV3-1 and TRBJ2-2; TRBD2 might be the D (5 bases). V lost 4 bases and J 8 bases, leaving 11 bases between the germline ends. Germline lookup yields CDR1 LGHDT and CDR2 YNNKEL (reference sequence). The CDR3 loop spans 13 amino acids. The DNA for the CDR3 is TGTGCCAGCAGCCTGGACCGGGGAGGGGAGCTGTTTTTT. This sequence encodes CASSLDRGGELFF.

The CDR3 region has the DNA TGCGCCAGCGTCCCTTTTTCCTCTGGGGCCAACGTCCTGACTTTC. Translating it yields CASVPFSSGANVLTF. V gene TRBV5-1 combines with J gene TRBJ2-6, with D unresolved. Germline assignment: CDR1 SGHRS and CDR2 YFSETQ. The CDR3 sequence is 15 residues long. Trimming left V 7 bases short and J 0 bases short, with 11 bases between. The variable domain in full, with the rest retrieved from reference TRBV5-1 and TRBJ2-6, is KAGVTQTPRYLIKTRGQQVTLSCSPISGHRSVSWYQQTPGQGLQFLFEYFSETQRNKGNFPGRFSGRQFSNSRSEMNVSTLELGDSALYLCASVPFSSGANVLTFGAGSRLTVL.

At least ten counts were recorded for this clonotype. The chain carries TRBV7-3 and TRBJ1-1; D is unclear. The germline V gene encodes CDR1 SGHTA and CDR2 FQGTGA. This CDR3 has 13 residues. Trimming left V 1 base short and J 3 bases short, with 6 bases between. CDR3 sequence (DNA): TGTGCCAGCAGCTTAATACTGGACACTGAAGCTTTCTTT. Translation gives CASSLILDTEAFF.

This clonotype was observed many times. The chain is built from TRBV29-1 and TRBJ2-1; D not resolved. The CDR3 contains 14 residues. Trimming left V 0 bases short and J 4 bases short, with 10 bases between. Germline V gives CDR1 SQVTM, CDR2 ANQGSEA. The chain's CDR3 is CSVEDELQYNEQFF. CDR3 nucleotides: TGCAGCGTTGAAGATGAACTGCAGTACAATGAGCAGTTCTTC.

There are a few counts of this clonotype. An end of the junction differs from the germline gene, which may be a read error. This chain links TRBV6-5 with TRBJ2-7; 8 positions match TRBD2. Germline CDR1 and CDR2: MNHEY and SVGAGI. The CDR3 has 13 residues. The CDR3: CASSFQSGGSKDF. In nucleotides, the CDR3 is TGTGCCAGCAGTTTTCAATCGGGGGGGTCAAAGGACTTC.

This clonotype was recorded a few times. It may be a read error: a sequence one base away is much more abundant. The gene calls are TRBV29-1 and TRBJ2-7, with 9 bases fitting TRBD2. The germline CDR1 and CDR2 sequences are SQVTM and ANQGSEA. The CDR3 length is 12 residues. The CDR3 nucleotides read TGCAGCGTTGGAGCGGGAGGTTACGAGCAGTGCTTC. Protein sequence: CSVGAGGYEQCF.

The rearrangement uses TRBV6-1 and TRBJ2-5; D unresolved. There are 15 residues in the CDR3. V was shortened by 7 bases and J by 8 bases, with 23 bases between the two germline ends. CDR1 and CDR2 (germline): MNHNS, SASEGT. The DNA for the CDR3 is TGTGCCAGCACTTCAGACCCCAATTCACGGCAAACCCAGTACTTC. Translated, it gives CASTSDPNSRQTQYF.

This clonotype was recorded at least ten times. V usage is TRBV5-1 and J usage is TRBJ2-2; TRBD1 or TRBD2 may be the D gene (5 bases each). Between the trimmed V and J ends, which lost 4 bases and 4 bases, there was a span of 17 bases. Germline loops: CDR1 SGHRS, CDR2 YFSETQ. CDR3 length: 16 residues. CDR3 protein: CASSNAGTWGTGELFF. The DNA of the CDR3 is TGCGCCAGCAGCAACGCCGGGACCTGGGGCACCGGGGAGCTGTTTTTT. The whole variable domain, filled in from reference TRBV5-1 and TRBJ2-2, reads KAGVTQTPRYLIKTRGQQVTLSCSPISGHRSVSWYQQTPGQGLQFLFEYFSETQRNKGNFPGRFSGRQFSNSRSEMNVSTLELGDSALYLCASSNAGTWGTGELFFGEGSRLTVL.

This clonotype showed up just a few times. V gene TRBV19 combines with J gene TRBJ1-3; D not certain. This CDR3 is built from 16 residues. From germline, CDR1 is LNHDA and CDR2 SQIVND (reference sequence). V shed 7 bases and J shed 4 bases, with 20 bases lying between them. In nucleotides, the CDR3 is TGTGCCAGTACCTATGGGAGTTATGCCGCCGGAAACACCATATATTTT. Translating it yields CASTYGSYAAGNTIYF.

This clonotype was seen repeatedly, ten times or more. V is TRBV12-3 or TRBV12-4 and J is TRBJ2-7, with 8 bases fitting TRBD1. Losses at the gene ends were 6 bases for V and 4 bases for J; bases not matched to a gene: 5. This CDR3 contains 13 residues. The CDR3 is CASRGQDRYEQYF. As DNA, the CDR3 is TGTGCCAGCAGGGGACAGGATAGGTACGAGCAGTACTTC.

The rearrangement links TRBV20-1 to TRBJ1-2; possible D gene TRBD1, 5 bases. V lost 3 bases and J 4 bases, leaving 18 bases between the germline ends. CDR3 length: 15 residues. Germline assignment: CDR1 DFQATT and CDR2 SNEGSKA (reference sequence). CDR3 in amino acids: CSASKQGDGVYGYTF. The CDR3 coding sequence is TGCAGTGCTAGTAAGCAAGGGGACGGGGTCTATGGCTACACCTTC.

As to this clonotype: This clone may be a read error of a much larger clone one base away. The chain couples TRBV7-3 to TRBJ2-3; D gene ambiguous. CDR1 is SGHTA and CDR2 is FQGTGA in the germline V gene. The CDR3 consists of 13 residues. The CDR3 protein is CVSSSTLTDTQYF. In DNA, the CDR3 is TGTGTCAGCAGCTCGACCCTCACAGATACGCAGTATTTT.

The sample holds many counts of this clonotype. The V call is TRBV5-1, the J call TRBJ2-6; D unclear. This CDR3 comprises 18 residues. The germline gives CDR1 SGHRS, CDR2 YFSETQ. V was clipped by 1 base and J by 0 bases, with 14 bases between them. The CDR3, as DNA: TGCGCCAGCAGCTTGTCGGGTAGTTTTCGCTCTGGGGCCAACGTCCTGACTTTC. Its protein product is CASSLSGSFRSGANVLTF.

The chain joins TRBV6-1 to TRBJ1-2; D may be TRBD1 (6 bases). The CDR3 loop spans 11 amino acids. The germline V gene has CDR1 MNHNS and CDR2 SASEGT. Between the trimmed V and J ends, which lost 7 bases and 8 bases, there was a span of 11 bases. The CDR3 loop reads CASMGRGGYTF. DNA for the CDR3: TGTGCCAGCATGGGCAGGGGAGGCTACACCTTC.

The gene calls are TRBV28 and TRBJ1-5, with 9 nucleotides matching TRBD1. This CDR3 is built from 18 residues. Trimming took 9 bases from V and 0 from J; bases not matched to a gene: 15. Germline V gene data show CDR1 as MDHEN and CDR2 as SYDVKM. The CDR3 is CARPLGTGKMYSNQPQHF. The CDR3 DNA is TGTGCCAGGCCCCTCGGGACAGGGAAGATGTATAGCAATCAGCCCCAGCATTTT.